A selection of T cell receptor beta chains follows, all from one sample in a study of Graves' ophthalmopathy and Graves' hyperthyroidism. TCRdb recomputed calls from the multiplex PCR reads with MiXCR, one row per CDR3 protein. This sample has about 400,000 distinct CDR3 sequences, with around 20% found just once. The sequencing input was peripheral blood. These receptors came from a young woman with Graves' ophthalmopathy. Both conserved end residues are trimmed from each CDR3. Fields, in order: V gene, J gene, clone size, CDR3 protein. The size field is filled for only some rows; it gives once, few, many or a size class.

>TRBV7-2|TRBJ2-7|many
ASSLIQGNEQY
>TRBV7-3|TRBJ2-7|many
ASSLTGGASEQY
>TRBV20-1|TRBJ1-1|many
SARDAGGTEAF
>TRBV6-1|TRBJ1-1|many
ASSELGDRAMANTEAF
>TRBV20-1|TRBJ2-7|-
SAEGGVEGASGGYSSYEQY
>TRBV4-3|TRBJ2-7|many
ASSQDISGGRYEQY
>TRBV6-5|TRBJ2-2|many
ASSYSGRAPGELF
>TRBV7-8|TRBJ1-2|many
ASSLAPGYYGYT
>TRBV6-2/TRBV6-3|TRBJ2-7|many
ASSPYSGTTYEQY
>TRBV6-1|TRBJ1-2|many
ASRRGDYGYT
>TRBV20-1|TRBJ1-1|many
SARLQFKPTEAF
>TRBV29-1|TRBJ2-5|-
AGGGAETQY
>TRBV28|TRBJ1-1|-
ASSLVQGSEAF
>TRBV20-1|TRBJ2-7|many
SARRPGAYEQY
>TRBV6-5|TRBJ1-2|many
ASSSLTGLRGYT
>TRBV20-1|TRBJ1-5|many
SAAEAGGQGDNQPQH
>TRBV30|TRBJ2-2|many
AWSQSGELF
>TRBV28|TRBJ1-1|-
ASSSRLPTGEAF
>TRBV4-3|TRBJ2-4|many
ASSQESIFGGGPKNIQY
>TRBV19|TRBJ1-1|many
ASSIDRLNTEAF
>TRBV11-2|TRBJ2-7|many
ASSGQGAAYEQY
>TRBV6-1|TRBJ2-1|-
ASRFSGSSYNEQF
>TRBV20-1|TRBJ2-4|many
SARRAGGNIQY